These 13 T cell receptor beta chains were all obtained from the same sample, sequenced in a study of blood T cell repertoires in COVID-19. Using immunoSEQ multiplex PCR, the repertoire was profiled, and TCRdb retains in-frame clones only, with some absent. The sample lists some 220,000 clones, 65% to 90% occurring once. The sample comprised peripheral blood. All receptors derive from a man aged 45-60 years with active or convalescent COVID-19.

Only a few counts were recorded for this clone. The chain combines TRBV5-1 with TRBJ1-4, with D unclear. This CDR3 has 15 amino acids. The V end was cut by 4 bases, the J end by 8 bases, with 18 bases between. The germline V gene has CDR1 SGHRS and CDR2 YFSETQ. The CDR3 DNA reads TGCGCCAGCAGCCCCCTAGCCGGGAGTGGAGAAAAACTGTTTTTT. Its protein is CASSPLAGSGEKLFF.

The chain uses TRBV14 and TRBJ2-7, with 8 bases lining up with TRBD2. This CDR3 is built from 13 residues. Unmatched junction bases numbered 5, after V lost 1 base and J lost 9 bases. Germline V gene lookup returns CDR1 SGHDN and CDR2 FVKESK. The CDR3 DNA is TGTGCCAGCAGCCAAGCCATAGCGGGGAGGCAGTACGTC. It codes for CASSQAIAGRQYV.

V is TRBV5-1 and J is TRBJ2-3; TRBD1 agrees at 10 bases. The CDR3 is 17 amino acids. V trimming: 1 base; J trimming: 4 bases; junction bases outside the gene matches: 9. The germline gives CDR1 SGHRS, CDR2 YFSETQ. The CDR3 reads CASSLPRTGGDADTQYF. For the CDR3, the DNA is TGCGCCAGCAGCTTGCCCCGGACAGGGGGGGACGCAGATACGCAGTATTTT.

The V and J genes are TRBV4-1 and TRBJ2-1; 12 bases align to TRBD2. V was pared by 8 bases and J by 10 bases, with 12 bases of the junction left unmatched. CDR3 size: 15 residues. CDR1 MGHRA and CDR2 YSYEKL come from the germline V gene. The CDR3 DNA reads as TGCGCCAGCGCCCGGACTAGCGGGAATCCTTGGGAGCAGTTCTTC. Translating gives CASARTSGNPWEQFF.

The J gene is TRBJ1-3, the V gene TRBV4-3, with 10 bases lining up with TRBD1. Unmatched junction bases numbered 8, after V lost 0 bases and J lost 3 bases. CDR1 is LGHNA, CDR2 YSLEER, per germline. The CDR3 runs 18 residues. CDR3 coding DNA: TGCGCCAGCAGCCAAGATCAACCCGGGACAGGGGTTGGAAACACCATATATTTT. Its translation: CASSQDQPGTGVGNTIYF.

The chain couples TRBV9 to TRBJ1-2; 7 nucleotides agree with TRBD1. Germline CDR1 reads SGDLS; CDR2 reads YYNGEE. V shed 3 bases, J shed 8 bases, and the junction held 13 bases outside the gene matches. This CDR3 has 15 residues. CDR3 coding DNA: TGTGCCAGCAGCGGAGAAAACAGGGGAAATTGGGGCTACACCTTC. It encodes CASSGENRGNWGYTF.

The chain carries TRBV11-2 and TRBJ2-3; D is uncertain. Germline-derived CDR1 and CDR2 are SGHAT and FQNNGV. Trimming pared 1 base from V and 5 bases from J, leaving 7 bases between. This CDR3 is built from 13 residues. The CDR3 region has the DNA TGTGCCAGCAGCTTAGCGCAGTTAGATACGCAGTATTTT. Amino acids: CASSLAQLDTQYF.

The chain joins TRBV5-1 to TRBJ1-4; tentatively, D is TRBD1 (5 bases). The germline V and J ends were trimmed by 4 bases and 7 bases, with 14 bases remaining between them. Germline V CDR1 and CDR2: SGHRS, YFSETQ. CDR3 length: 14 amino acids. The CDR3: CASSPPGLGEKLFF. The CDR3 DNA sequence: TGCGCCAGCAGCCCACCGGGACTAGGTGAAAAACTGTTTTTT.

In DNA, the CDR3 is TGCGCCAGCAGCGGGATAGCGGGCGGGAACACCGGGGAGCTGTTTTTT. It encodes CASSGIAGGNTGELFF. The chain is built from TRBV5-1 and TRBJ2-2, with 7 bases matching TRBD2. With 4 bases clipped from V and 1 base from J, the junction kept 7 bases outside the gene matches. CDR1 and CDR2 from the germline V gene are SGHRS and YFSETQ. The CDR3 is 16 residues long.

The chain has TRBV7-9 and TRBJ2-1; TRBD2 matches 12 bases. From germline, CDR1 is SEHNR and CDR2 FQNEAQ (reference sequence). The length of the CDR3 is 19 residues. The V gene end was trimmed by 2 bases and the J gene end by 7 bases; junction bases not matched to a gene: 15. CDR3 sequence (DNA): TGTGCCAGCAGCTTACCCTGGACTAGCGGGAAGACTTTGTGGAATGAGCAGTTCTTC. Protein sequence: CASSLPWTSGKTLWNEQFF. The variable domain in full, completed from reference TRBV7-9 and TRBJ2-1, reads DTGVSQNPRHKITKRGQNVTFRCDPISEHNRLYWYRQTLGQGPEFLTYFQNEAQLEKSRLLSDRFSAERPKGSFSTLEIQRTEQGDSAMYLCASSLPWTSGKTLWNEQFFGPGTRLTVL.

In its sample, this clone was seen once. V and J are TRBV10-3 and TRBJ2-1, with D possibly being TRBD2 (6 bases). V shed 4 bases and J shed 4 bases, with 14 bases lying between them. Germline V lookup: CDR1 ENHRY, CDR2 SYGVKD. The CDR3 is 15 residues long. CDR3 amino acids: CAISGGETVYNEQFF. In nucleotides, the CDR3 is TGTGCCATCAGTGGGGGGGAGACAGTGTACAATGAGCAGTTCTTC.

This clone came up once. The gene calls are TRBV2 and TRBJ1-4; tentative D call: TRBD1 (5 bases). V dropped 6 bases and J dropped 6 bases, with 17 bases sitting between them. Germline V CDR1 and CDR2: SNHLY, FYNNEI. This CDR3 has 15 residues. Here the CDR3 DNA reads TGTGCCAGCAGCAGATCAGGCCGGGGGGATGAAAAACTGTTTTTT. Translation: CASSRSGRGDEKLFF.

This chain joins TRBV5-4 and TRBJ2-3; D perhaps matches TRBD1 (6 bases). CDR1 and CDR2 (germline): SGHNT, YYREEE (reference sequence). Trimming took off 1 base at V and 4 bases at J, with 7 bases between the two ends. The CDR3 is 13 amino acids. The CDR3 protein is CASSLTGPDTQYF. The CDR3 DNA reads as TGTGCCAGCAGCTTGACAGGGCCAGATACGCAGTATTTT. Full variable domain (rest looked up from reference TRBV5-4 and TRBJ2-3): ETGVTQSPTHLIKTRGQQVTLRCSSQSGHNTVSWYQQALGQGPQFIFQYYREEENGRGNFPPRFSGLQFPNYSSELNVNALELDDSALYLCASSLTGPDTQYFGPGTRLTVL.